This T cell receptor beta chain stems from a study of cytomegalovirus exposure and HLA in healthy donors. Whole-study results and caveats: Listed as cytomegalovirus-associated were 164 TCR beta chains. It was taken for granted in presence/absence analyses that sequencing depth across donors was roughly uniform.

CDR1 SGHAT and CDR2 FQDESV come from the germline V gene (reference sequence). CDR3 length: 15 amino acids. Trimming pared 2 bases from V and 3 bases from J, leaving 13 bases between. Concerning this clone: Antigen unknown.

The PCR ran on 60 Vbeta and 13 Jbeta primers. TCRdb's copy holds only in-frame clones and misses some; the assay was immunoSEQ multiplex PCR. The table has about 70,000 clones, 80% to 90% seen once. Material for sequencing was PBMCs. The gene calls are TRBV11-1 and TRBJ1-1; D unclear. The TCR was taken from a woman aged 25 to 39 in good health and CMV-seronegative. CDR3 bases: TGTGCCAGCAGCTTAAGGCTCGAGGGAGACACTGAAGCTTTCTTT. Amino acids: CASSLRLEGDTEAFF. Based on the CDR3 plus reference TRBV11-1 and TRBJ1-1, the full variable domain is EAEVAQSPRYKITEKSQAVAFWCDPISGHATLYWYRQILGQGPELLVQFQDESVVDDSQLPKDRFSAERLKGVDSTLKIQPAELGDSAMYLCASSLRLEGDTEAFFGQGTRLTVV.